The sequence of this TCR beta chain was determined in a study of identical twins. J was trimmed by 6 bases and V by 7 bases; bases with no gene match: 10. Germline V lookup: CDR1 SQVTM, CDR2 ANQGSEA. The CDR3 sequence is 13 residues long. A universal primer site was incorporated via template switching, and the cDNA contained unique molecular identifiers. TCRdb passed the 5' RACE reads through MiXCR, listing each CDR3 protein once. The top ten hold around 4.4% of the sample, which has some 690,000 distinct CDR3 sequences, 21% seen once. This clonotype has a handful of counts. These same data were also listed under a study on T cells expressing NK-cell markers. That source reports: Within the sequenced cohort of eight donors, seven exhibited HCMV seropositivity and one was seronegative.

The chain uses TRBV29-1 and TRBJ1-1, with 8 bases lining up with TRBD1. The material sequenced was PBMCs. The clonotype comes from a woman in her late teens or twenties in good health. CDR3 coding DNA: TGCAGCGCTCAGACAGGGGTAAAGGCTGAAGCTTTCTTT. This gives the protein CSAQTGVKAEAFF.